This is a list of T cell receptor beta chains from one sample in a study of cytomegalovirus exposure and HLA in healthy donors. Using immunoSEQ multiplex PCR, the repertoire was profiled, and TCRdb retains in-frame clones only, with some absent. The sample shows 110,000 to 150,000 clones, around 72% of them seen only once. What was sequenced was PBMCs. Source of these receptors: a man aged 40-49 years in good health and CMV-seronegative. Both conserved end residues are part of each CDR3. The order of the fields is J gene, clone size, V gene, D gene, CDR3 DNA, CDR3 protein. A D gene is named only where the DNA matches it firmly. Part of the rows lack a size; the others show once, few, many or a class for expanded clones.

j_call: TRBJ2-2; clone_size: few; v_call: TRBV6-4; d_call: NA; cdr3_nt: TGTGCCAGCAGTGACTCCCCGGGCACCGGGGAGCTGTTTTTT; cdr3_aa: CASSDSPGTGELFF
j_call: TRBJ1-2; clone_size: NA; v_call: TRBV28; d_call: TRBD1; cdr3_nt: TGTGCCAGCAGTGATCCGGGACAGGCTAACTATGGCTACACCTTC; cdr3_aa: CASSDPGQANYGYTF
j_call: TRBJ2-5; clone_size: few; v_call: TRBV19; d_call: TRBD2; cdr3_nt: TGTGCCAGTAGTACCGGGACTAAACAAGAGACCCAGTACTTC; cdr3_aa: CASSTGTKQETQYF
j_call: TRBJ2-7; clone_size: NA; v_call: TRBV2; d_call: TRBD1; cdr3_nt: TGTGCCAGCAACCTTAGACAGGGGAGGTACGAGCAGTACTTC; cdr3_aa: CASNLRQGRYEQYF
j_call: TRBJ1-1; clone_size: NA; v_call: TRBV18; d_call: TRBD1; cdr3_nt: TGTGCCAGCTCACCGAGGATGGGACAGACTAACACTGAAGCTTTCTTT; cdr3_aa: CASSPRMGQTNTEAFF
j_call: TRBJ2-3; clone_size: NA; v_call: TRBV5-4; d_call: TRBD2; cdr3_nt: TGTGCCAGCAGCTTCGGGACTAGCGGCACAGATACGCAGTATTTT; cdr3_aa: CASSFGTSGTDTQYF
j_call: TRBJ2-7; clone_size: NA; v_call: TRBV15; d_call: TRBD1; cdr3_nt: TGTGCCACCAGCAGCTGGGACAGATCCTACGAGCAGTACTTC; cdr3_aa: CATSSWDRSYEQYF
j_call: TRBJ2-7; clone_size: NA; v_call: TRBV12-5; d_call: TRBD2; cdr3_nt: TGTGCTAGTGGTTTTAGGAGCGGACTAGCGGGAGGGCCCCCGACCTCCGAGCAGTACTTC; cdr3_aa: CASGFRSGLAGGPPTSEQYF
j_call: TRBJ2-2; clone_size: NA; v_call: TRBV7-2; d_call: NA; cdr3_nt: TGTGCCAGCACCCAGGGAGGGACACCGAACACCGGGGAGCTGTTTTTT; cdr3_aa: CASTQGGTPNTGELFF
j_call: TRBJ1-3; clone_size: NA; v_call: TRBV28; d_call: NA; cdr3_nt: TGTGCCAGCAGTTTATGGAGTCTGGGGGCTCTCTCTGGAAACACCATATATTTT; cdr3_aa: CASSLWSLGALSGNTIYF
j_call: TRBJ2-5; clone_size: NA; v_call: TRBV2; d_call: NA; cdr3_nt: TGTGCCAGCATCAGGGGGGAGGAAGAGACCCAGTACTTC; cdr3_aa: CASIRGEEETQYF
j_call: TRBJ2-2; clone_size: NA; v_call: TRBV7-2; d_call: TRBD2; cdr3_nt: TGTGCCAGCAGCGTAGCGGGGGGGACGAACACCGGGGAGCTGTTTTTT; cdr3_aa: CASSVAGGTNTGELFF
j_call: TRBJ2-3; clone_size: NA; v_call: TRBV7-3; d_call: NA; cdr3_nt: TGTGCCAGCAGCTCCTCTCCTCCGGGGAAGAGAGGGAGTACGCAGTATTTT; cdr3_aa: CASSSSPPGKRGSTQYF
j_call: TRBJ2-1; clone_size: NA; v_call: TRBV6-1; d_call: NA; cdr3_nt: TGTGCCAGCAGTGATCTCGGCGGCGTCAACAAGCAGTTCTTC; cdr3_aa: CASSDLGGVNKQFF
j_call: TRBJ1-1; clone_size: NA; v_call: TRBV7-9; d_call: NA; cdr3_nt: TGTGCCAGCAGCTTAGGGTACAGGGTGAACACTGAAGCTTTCTTT; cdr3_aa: CASSLGYRVNTEAFF
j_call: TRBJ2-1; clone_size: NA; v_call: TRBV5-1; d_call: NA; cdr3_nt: TGCGCCAGCGGAACAGGGTGGTCGGATGAGCAGTTCTTC; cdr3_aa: CASGTGWSDEQFF
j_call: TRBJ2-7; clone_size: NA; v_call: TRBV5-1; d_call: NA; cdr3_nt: TGCGCCAGCAGCTCCTCTCCTTACGAGCAGTACTTC; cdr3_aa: CASSSSPYEQYF
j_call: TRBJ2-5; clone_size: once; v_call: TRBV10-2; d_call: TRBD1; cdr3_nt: TGCGCCAGCAGTGATTCTCGGGGACAGGGCCTTAGAGAGACCCAGTACTTC; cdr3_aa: CASSDSRGQGLRETQYF
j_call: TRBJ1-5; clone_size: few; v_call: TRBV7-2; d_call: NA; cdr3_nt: TGTGCCAGCAGCTTAGCGGGAGGGGGGGACCAGCCCCAGCATTTT; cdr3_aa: CASSLAGGGDQPQHF
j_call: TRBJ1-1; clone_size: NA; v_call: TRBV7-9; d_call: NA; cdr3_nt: TGTGCCAGCAGCAGCGAGAGGGAGCGGTTCACTGAAGCTTTCTTT; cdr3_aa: CASSSERERFTEAFF
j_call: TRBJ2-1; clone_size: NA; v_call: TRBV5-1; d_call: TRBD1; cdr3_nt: TGCGCCAGCAGCACTGTACAGGGGGTTGATGAGCAGTTCTTC; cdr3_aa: CASSTVQGVDEQFF
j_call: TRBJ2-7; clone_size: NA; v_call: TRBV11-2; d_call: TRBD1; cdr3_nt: TGTGCCAGCAGCCCACCAGGGGGCGAGCAGTACTTC; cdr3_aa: CASSPPGGEQYF
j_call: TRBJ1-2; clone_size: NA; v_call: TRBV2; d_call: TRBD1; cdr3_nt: TGTGCCAGCAGCCGGGACAGGGACCACTATGGCTACACCTTC; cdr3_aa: CASSRDRDHYGYTF
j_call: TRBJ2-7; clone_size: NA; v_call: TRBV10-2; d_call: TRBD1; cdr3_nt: TGCGCCAGCAGGGGGACAGGGTCTATCTACGAGCAGTACTTC; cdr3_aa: CASRGTGSIYEQYF
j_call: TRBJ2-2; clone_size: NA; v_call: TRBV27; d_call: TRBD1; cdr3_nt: TGTGCCAGCAGTGCGACAGGGTTCCTCCACCTGAACACCGGGGAGCTGTTTTTT; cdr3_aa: CASSATGFLHLNTGELFF
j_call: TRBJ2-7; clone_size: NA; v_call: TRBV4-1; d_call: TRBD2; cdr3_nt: TGCGCCAGCAGCACCGGACTAGCGGGGCGCTCCTACGAGCAGTACTTC; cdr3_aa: CASSTGLAGRSYEQYF
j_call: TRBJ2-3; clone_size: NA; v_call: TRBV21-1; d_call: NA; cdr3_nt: TGTGCCAGCAGCAATGAACAGGGAGGTAGCGGGAGGGGAAACACAGATACGCAGTATTTT; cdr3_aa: CASSNEQGGSGRGNTDTQYF
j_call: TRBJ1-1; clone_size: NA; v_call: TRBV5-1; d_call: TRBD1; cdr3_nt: TGCGCCAGCAGCCGTGGGGACAGCATGAACACTGAAGCTTTCTTT; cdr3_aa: CASSRGDSMNTEAFF
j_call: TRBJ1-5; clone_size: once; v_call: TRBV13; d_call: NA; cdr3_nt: TGTGCCAGCAGCGCCTGCTCAGATAGCAATCAGCCCCAGCATTTT; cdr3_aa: CASSACSDSNQPQHF
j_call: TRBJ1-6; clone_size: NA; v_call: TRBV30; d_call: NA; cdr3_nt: TGTGCCTGGACTACCCTACAGGGCCTAACCTATTCACCCCTCCACTTT; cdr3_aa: CAWTTLQGLTYSPLHF
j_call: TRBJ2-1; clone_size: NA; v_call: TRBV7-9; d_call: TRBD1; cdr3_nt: TGTGCCAGCAGCAGGGGACAGGGGGCTTACAATGAGCAGTTCTTC; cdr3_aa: CASSRGQGAYNEQFF
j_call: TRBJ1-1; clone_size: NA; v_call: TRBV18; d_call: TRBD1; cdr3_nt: TGTGCCAGCTCACCACCGGGACAGCGTAACACTGAAGCTTTCTTT; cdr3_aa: CASSPPGQRNTEAFF
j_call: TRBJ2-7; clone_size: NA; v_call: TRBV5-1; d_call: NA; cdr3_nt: TGCGCCCCCTGGAGACAGCAGATCTCCTACGAGCAGTACTTC; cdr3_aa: CAPWRQQISYEQYF
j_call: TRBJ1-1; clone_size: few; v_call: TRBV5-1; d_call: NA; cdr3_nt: TGCGCCAGCAGCCCAGGGTTTTTCACTGAAGCTTTCTTT; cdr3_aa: CASSPGFFTEAFF
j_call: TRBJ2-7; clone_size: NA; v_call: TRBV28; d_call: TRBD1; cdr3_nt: TGTGCCAGCAAGACAGGGGGCAGCTCCTACGAGCAGTACTTC; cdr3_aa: CASKTGGSSYEQYF
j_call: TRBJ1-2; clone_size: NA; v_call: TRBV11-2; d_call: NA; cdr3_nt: TGTGCCAGCAGCTTACGTAACTATGGCTACACCTTC; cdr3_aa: CASSLRNYGYTF
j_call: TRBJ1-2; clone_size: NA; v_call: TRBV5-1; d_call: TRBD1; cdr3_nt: TGCGCCAGCAGCCCCGCCAGGGGGGCCAGCTATGGCTACACCTTC; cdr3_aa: CASSPARGASYGYTF
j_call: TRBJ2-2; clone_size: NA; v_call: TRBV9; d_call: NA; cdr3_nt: TGTGCCAGCAGCCCTACTAGCAGAGCGAACACCGGGGAGCTGTTTTTT; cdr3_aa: CASSPTSRANTGELFF
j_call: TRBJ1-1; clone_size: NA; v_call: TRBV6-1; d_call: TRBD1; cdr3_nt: TGTGCCAGCAGTCCAGGGGGATGGGTGAACACTGAAGCTTTCTTT; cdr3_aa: CASSPGGWVNTEAFF
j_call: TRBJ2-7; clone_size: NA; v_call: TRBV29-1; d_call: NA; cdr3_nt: TGCAGCGTTTCCGGGACTTTCACCTACGAGCAGTACTTC; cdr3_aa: CSVSGTFTYEQYF
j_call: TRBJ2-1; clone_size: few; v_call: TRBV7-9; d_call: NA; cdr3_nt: TGTGCCAGCAGCTTAGTCGGCCGGAGCTCCTACAATGAGCAGTTCTTC; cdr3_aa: CASSLVGRSSYNEQFF
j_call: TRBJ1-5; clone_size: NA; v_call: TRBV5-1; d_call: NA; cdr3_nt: TGCGCCAGCAGCTTGGGATTCGGGTCGCGACGATTGCATTTT; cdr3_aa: CASSLGFGSRRLHF
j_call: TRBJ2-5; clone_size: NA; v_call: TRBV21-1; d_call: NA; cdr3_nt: TGTGCCAGCAGGCAGTCGGGACAGGATACCCAAGAGACCCAGTACTTC; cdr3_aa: CASRQSGQDTQETQYF
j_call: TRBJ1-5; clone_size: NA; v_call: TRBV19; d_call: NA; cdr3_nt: TGTGCCAGTAGTATTTCCCTTAATCAGCCCCAGCATTTT; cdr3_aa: CASSISLNQPQHF
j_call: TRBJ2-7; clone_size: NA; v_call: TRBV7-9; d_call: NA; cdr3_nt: TGTGCCAGCAGCAAGTGGGACTCAAAGGGGGAGCAGTACTTC; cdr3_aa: CASSKWDSKGEQYF
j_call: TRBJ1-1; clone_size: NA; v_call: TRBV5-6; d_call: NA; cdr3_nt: TGTGCCAGCAGCTTATCTTACAGGCTGAACACTGAAGCTTTCTTT; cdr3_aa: CASSLSYRLNTEAFF
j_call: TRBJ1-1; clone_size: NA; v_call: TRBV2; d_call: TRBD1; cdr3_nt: TGTGCCAGCAGTGTTCGACCAGGGGGCGCGAGTGTGGACACTGAAGCTTTCTTT; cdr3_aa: CASSVRPGGASVDTEAFF
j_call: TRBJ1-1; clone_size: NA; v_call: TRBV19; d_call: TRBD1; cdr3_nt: TGTGCCAGTAGTCTAGGGACAGGGGGAAGGAACACTGAAGCTTTCTTT; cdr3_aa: CASSLGTGGRNTEAFF
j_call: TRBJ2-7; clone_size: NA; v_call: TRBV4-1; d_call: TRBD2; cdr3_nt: TGCGCCAGCAGCCAAGGGACTAGCGGCTACGAGCAGTACTTC; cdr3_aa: CASSQGTSGYEQYF
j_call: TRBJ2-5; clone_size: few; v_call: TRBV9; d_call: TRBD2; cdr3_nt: TGTGCCAGCAGCGTAGGCAGGAGCGGGAGGGAAGAGAACCAGTACTTC; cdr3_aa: CASSVGRSGREENQYF
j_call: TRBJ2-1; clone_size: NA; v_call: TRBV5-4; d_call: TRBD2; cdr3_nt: TGTGCCAGCAGCGCACTAGCGTACAATGAGCAGTTCTTC; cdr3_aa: CASSALAYNEQFF
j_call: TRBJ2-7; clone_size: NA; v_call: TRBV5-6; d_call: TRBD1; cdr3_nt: TGTGCCAGCAGCGATTCCGGGACAGGAGACATCTACGAGCAGTACTTC; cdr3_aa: CASSDSGTGDIYEQYF